This section outlines one T cell receptor beta chain sequence together with its context. The antigen is undetermined. Uncontrolled infection, other autoimmune disease, pregnancy or lactation led to exclusion. Diagnoses used clinical symptoms, serum thyroxine and TRAb, thyroid ultrasound and orbital computed tomography. The CDR3 is made up of 15 amino acids. The germline CDR1 and CDR2 sequences are LNHNV and YYDKDF (reference sequence). The V and J ends lost 8 bases and 1 base respectively, with 14 bases between them. Template material for amplifying TCR beta CDR3 regions consisted of RNA transcripts. The study used the HTBI primer set for a first-round RT-PCR of the TCR CDR3. TCRdb recomputed calls from the multiplex PCR reads with MiXCR, one row per CDR3 protein. The sample holds 480,000 or so distinct CDR3 sequences, 35% to 50% seen once. The data originate from a study of T cells in Graves' hyperthyroidism and ophthalmopathy. Study observations and caveats: Ophthalmopathy was predicted by the model a median of roughly 6.6 months ahead of onset. A 13 V-J signature model discriminated ophthalmopathy versus stable hyperthyroidism.

The rearrangement joins TRBV15 to TRBJ2-2; tentatively, D is TRBD1 (6 bases). The sample consisted of peripheral blood or thyroid tissue (not recorded which). This clonotype was sampled from an adult woman with Graves' disease, either hyperthyroidism or ophthalmopathy (not recorded which). The CDR3 sequence: CATRRETGNTGELFF. The CDR3 DNA is TGTGCCACCCGAAGAGAGACAGGGAACACCGGGGAGCTGTTTTTT.